Included here is one T cell receptor (beta chain) sequence, with context. The data stem from a study of shared clonotypes between healthy human individuals. In the study's own analysis: Without quality scores, immunoSEQ junctional reads could not be filtered like full-length reads. Using immunoSEQ multiplex PCR, the repertoire was profiled, and TCRdb retains in-frame clones only, with some absent. The DNA gave D and trimming, while V, J and clone size come from that table. Among 2,500,000 or so clones listed, about 90% were seen once. Per germline, CDR1 SGHRS and CDR2 YFSETQ. The CDR3 loop spans 14 amino acids. With 4 bases removed from V and 3 bases from J, the gap between germline ends came to 14 bases.

The sample taken for sequencing was naive CD4+ T cells from PBMCs. The subset: CD45RA+ positively selected. This clonotype was obtained from a man aged 18-30 years in good health. Some clones in this sample may be carry-over from other donors' samples. The genes are TRBV5-1 and TRBJ2-7; no reliable D call. The CDR3 is CASSRFDDGYEQYF. For the CDR3, the DNA is TGCGCCAGCAGCCGATTTGATGATGGCTACGAGCAGTACTTC.